These 32 T cell receptor beta chains share one sample of origin, sequenced in a study of T-cell memory formation after mild COVID-19. TCRdb recomputed calls from the 5' RACE reads with MiXCR, one row per CDR3 protein. The table lists around 430,000 distinct CDR3 sequences, more than 15% of them singletons, with about a fifth in the top ten. Sequenced: PBMCs or a T cell subset sorted from them (not recorded which). The source of these receptors is a man in his late teens or twenties who had mild COVID-19 (a few samples of this study predate the infection). Cell type and time point are not known.

The chain combines TRBV5-4 with TRBJ2-3; TRBD2 aligns across 7 bases. The CDR3 loop spans 14 amino acids. Germline V gives CDR1 SGHNT, CDR2 YYREEE (reference sequence). V dropped 0 bases and J dropped 5; count of bases not matched to a gene: 3. The CDR3 here is CASSLALAEDTQYF. The CDR3 DNA is TGTGCCAGCAGCTTGGCGCTAGCGGAAGATACGCAGTATTTT.

The rearrangement links TRBV5-1 to TRBJ1-4; D gene ambiguous. The length of the CDR3 is 16 residues. Per the germline V gene, CDR1 is SGHRS and CDR2 is YFSETQ. V lost 0 bases and J lost 0, with 9 bases in between. The CDR3 coding sequence is TGCGCCAGCAGCTTGGGGTTGGGAGCAACTAATGAAAAACTGTTTTTT. It encodes CASSLGLGATNEKLFF.

This clonotype was seen a handful of times. V is TRBV5-1 and J is TRBJ1-1; D possibly corresponds to TRBD1 (5 bases). Germline-derived CDR1 and CDR2 are SGHRS and YFSETQ. With 2 bases removed from V and 5 bases from J, the gap between germline ends came to 13 bases. The CDR3 covers 14 residues. The CDR3 loop is CASSFRQGGTEAFF. The DNA of the CDR3 is TGCGCCAGCAGCTTCCGCCAGGGAGGGACTGAAGCTTTCTTT.

The genes are TRBV20-1 and TRBJ2-5; the D is unclear. V was shortened by 2 bases and J by 4 bases, with 11 bases between the two germline ends. The CDR3 is 13 amino acids. Germline V gene data show CDR1 as DFQATT and CDR2 as SNEGSKA (reference sequence). As DNA, the CDR3 is TGCAGTGCTAGATTCTCGTGGTTAGAGACCCAGTACTTC. Translation gives CSARFSWLETQYF.

The chain carries TRBV4-1 and TRBJ2-5; a possible D gene is TRBD1 (6 bases). The V gene's germline CDR1 is MGHRA and CDR2 YSYEKL. This CDR3 comprises 17 residues. With 0 bases removed from V and 5 bases from J, the gap between germline ends came to 19 bases. CDR3 loop: CASSQDSSWGRDETQYF. CDR3 in DNA: TGCGCCAGCAGCCAAGATTCCTCGTGGGGGCGTGACGAGACCCAGTACTTC.

The chain couples TRBV24-1 to TRBJ2-5; 8 bases match TRBD2. The CDR3 consists of 15 residues. V lost 3 bases, J lost 4 bases, and 6 bases stayed unmatched. Germline CDR1 and CDR2: KGHDR and SFDVKD. CDR3 bases: TGTGCCACCAGTGATCCTCGGACTAGCTCAGAGACCCAGTACTTC. It is translated as CATSDPRTSSETQYF.

The V and J genes are TRBV21-1 and TRBJ2-1; the table names TRBD1, a call not compared with the DNA. TRBV21-1 is recorded as a pseudogene. The CDR3 is 14 residues long. DNA of the CDR3: TGTGCCAGCCGTGACAGAAAGAAGAGCAATGAGCAGTTCTTC. The encoded protein is CASRDRKKSNEQFF.

The chain combines TRBV7-9 with TRBJ2-3; D might be TRBD2 (5 bases). The germline V gene encodes CDR1 SEHNR and CDR2 FQNEAQ (reference sequence). This CDR3 is built from 15 residues. V was pared by 5 bases and J by 4 bases, with 16 bases between. CDR3 coding DNA: TGTGCCAGCAGCCGAAGAAGGCTAGCAGCAGATACGCAGTATTTT. Translation gives CASSRRRLAADTQYF.

At least ten counts were recorded for this clonotype. The CDR3 nucleotides are TGTGCCAGCAGCTTAACAGGGGGCCCTCCAAGCTCCTACAATGAGCAGTTCTTC. This encodes CASSLTGGPPSSYNEQFF. The chain has TRBV7-3 and TRBJ2-1; the match to TRBD1 covers 7 bases. The J segment lost 0 bases and the V segment lost 0 bases, leaving 8 bases of the junction unmatched. The CDR3 is 18 residues long. Germline V gene lookup returns CDR1 SGHTA and CDR2 FQGTGA.

This sequence joins TRBV15 and TRBJ1-2; possibly TRBD1 for D (6 bases). Germline lookup yields CDR1 LNHNV and CDR2 YYDKDF (reference sequence). Trimming cost V 5 bases and J 6 bases, with 13 bases left between them. The CDR3 runs 13 residues. The CDR3 nucleotides are TGTGCCACCAGCGGCAGGACAGCTGATGGCTACACCTTC. This translates into CATSGRTADGYTF.

V is TRBV3-1 and J is TRBJ2-4, with TRBD1 matching over 8 bases. CDR1 and CDR2 from the germline V gene are LGHDT and YNNKEL (reference sequence). The V and J ends lost 4 bases and 9 bases, in that order; junction bases with no gene match: 5. CDR3 length equals 13 residues. The CDR3 here is CASSPRTGTIQYF. The CDR3 nucleotides read TGTGCCAGCAGCCCCCGGACAGGGACCATTCAGTACTTC.

The V and J genes are TRBV4-1 and TRBJ1-5; possibly TRBD1 for D (5 bases). The CDR3 contains 17 residues. V was cut by 0 bases and J by 0 bases, with 12 bases left in between. Per the germline V gene, CDR1 is MGHRA and CDR2 is YSYEKL. The CDR3 DNA sequence: TGCGCCAGCAGCCAAGATATGGGGGACCCTAGCAATCAGCCCCAGCATTTT. It is translated as CASSQDMGDPSNQPQHF.

J is TRBJ2-7 and V is TRBV5-1; D unresolved. The germline gives CDR1 SGHRS, CDR2 YFSETQ. Trimming removed 1 base at V and 0 bases at J, with 8 bases between. This CDR3 has 14 amino acids. The DNA for the CDR3 is TGCGCCAGCAGCTTGCAGGTGAGCTCCTACGAGCAGTACTTC. This translates into CASSLQVSSYEQYF.

This clonotype was seen only a few times. The V call is TRBV7-2, the J call TRBJ2-3; TRBD1 matches at 7 bases. V shed 0 bases, J shed 4 bases, and the junction held 4 bases outside the gene matches. The CDR3 spans 15 residues. Germline V CDR1 and CDR2: SGHTA, FQGNSA. This chain's CDR3 is CASSLAPDRADTQYF. The CDR3 DNA reads TGTGCCAGCAGCTTAGCCCCAGACAGGGCAGATACGCAGTATTTT.

This clonotype came up a few times. The J gene is TRBJ2-4, the V gene TRBV11-2; D is unresolved. The CDR3 is 16 residues long. V was cut by 5 bases and J by 0 bases, with 14 bases left in between. Germline V CDR1 and CDR2: SGHAT, FQNNGV. The CDR3 bases are TGTGCCAGCAGCCCAGGCGTATTAGGAGCCAAAAACATTCAGTACTTC. Encoded protein: CASSPGVLGAKNIQYF.

The genes are TRBV12-3 or TRBV12-4 and TRBJ1-5, with D uncertain. V was shortened by 2 bases and J by 0 bases, with 8 bases between the two germline ends. The CDR3 is 15 amino acids. CDR3 in amino acids: CASSLKFSSNQPQHF. The DNA of the CDR3 is TGTGCCAGCAGTTTAAAGTTCAGTAGCAATCAGCCCCAGCATTTT.

There are a few counts of this clonotype. The chain is built from TRBV7-2 and TRBJ2-3; possibly TRBD1 or TRBD2 for D (5 bases each). The CDR3 consists of 17 residues. V shed 5 bases and J shed 1 base, with 19 bases lying between them. Germline-derived CDR1 and CDR2 are SGHTA and FQGNSA. The CDR3 protein is CASSQGGGSWGTDTQYF. CDR3 DNA sequence: TGTGCCAGCAGCCAGGGTGGGGGTTCGTGGGGCACAGATACGCAGTATTTT.

This clonotype appeared many times. This chain connects TRBV23-1 to TRBJ2-5; D unresolved. TRBV23-1 is flagged as an ORF with uncertain function. The CDR3 extends over 14 amino acids. V dropped 2 bases and J dropped 5 bases, with 12 bases sitting between them. The DNA for the CDR3 is TGCGCCAGCAGTCAAAAGGAAAGGTCGGAGACCCAGTACTTC. Translation: CASSQKERSETQYF.

This clonotype was detected only a few times. The chain has TRBV9 and TRBJ2-3; D ambiguous. CDR1 and CDR2 (germline): SGDLS, YYNGEE. V lost 4 bases and J lost 1, with 16 bases in between. This CDR3 region has 16 residues. CDR3 sequence reads: CASSQTAIARTDTQYF. In nucleotides, the CDR3 is TGTGCCAGCAGCCAGACTGCGATCGCTCGCACAGATACGCAGTATTTT.

The V and J genes are TRBV20-1 and TRBJ2-5; no definite D call. There are 16 residues in the CDR3. Trimming removed 0 bases at V and 2 bases at J, with 16 bases between. Germline V gene lookup returns CDR1 DFQATT and CDR2 SNEGSKA (reference sequence). CDR3 region: CSARDPAPLGQETQYF. In nucleotides, the CDR3 is TGCAGTGCTAGAGACCCCGCCCCCCTTGGGCAAGAGACCCAGTACTTC.

The chain combines TRBV4-2 with TRBJ1-3; no clear D gene. Trimming removed 4 bases at V and 3 bases at J, with 10 bases between. This CDR3 contains 14 residues. CDR1 is LGHNA and CDR2 is YNFKEQ in the germline V gene. The CDR3 bases are TGTGCCAGCAGCCCTGGACGATTTGGAAACACCATATATTTT. This sequence encodes CASSPGRFGNTIYF.

Ten or more counts support this clonotype. This chain joins TRBV6-5 and TRBJ1-1; D not resolved. This CDR3 is built from 12 residues. V shed 6 bases and J shed 10 bases, with 15 bases lying between them. The V gene's germline CDR1 is MNHEY and CDR2 SVGAGI. CDR3 DNA sequence: TGTGCCAGCAGCCTACCGGGAACTCTAGCTTTCTTT. Translated: CASSLPGTLAFF.

This clonotype has only a few counts. The V and J genes are TRBV11-2 and TRBJ2-3; TRBD1 matches 7 bases. Germline V CDR1 and CDR2: SGHAT, FQNNGV. The CDR3 is 15 amino acids. The ends lost 5 bases at V and 6 bases at J; junction bases unmatched: 11. The CDR3 loop reads CASSPQDRIVDTQYF. DNA for the CDR3: TGTGCCAGCAGCCCACAGGACAGGATTGTTGATACGCAGTATTTT.

The rearrangement links TRBV5-1 to TRBJ2-1; 12 nucleotides match TRBD2. Unmatched junction bases numbered 8, after V lost 3 bases and J lost 10 bases. The CDR3 has 15 residues. Germline-derived CDR1 and CDR2 are SGHRS and YFSETQ. The CDR3 is CASSSRLAGEEEQFF. In DNA form, the CDR3 reads TGCGCCAGCAGCTCGCGACTAGCGGGAGAAGAGGAGCAGTTCTTC.

This clonotype was seen more than once but under ten times. CDR3 DNA: TGTGCCAGCAGTTCCAAGCTAGCAAACACAGATACGCAGTATTTT. Encoded protein: CASSSKLANTDTQYF. The rearrangement links TRBV12-3 or TRBV12-4 to TRBJ2-3; tentatively, D is TRBD2 (5 bases). CDR3 length: 15 amino acids. V lost 4 bases to trimming and J lost 2 bases, with 13 bases between them.

J is TRBJ1-2 and V is TRBV29-1; a possible D gene is TRBD1 (6 bases). CDR3 length: 13 amino acids. With 5 bases removed from V and 2 bases from J, the gap between germline ends came to 12 bases. Germline-derived CDR1 and CDR2 are SQVTM and ANQGSEA. The CDR3 DNA follows: TGCAGCGTTTCACAGGGTGCGAACTATGGCTACACCTTC. Its translation is CSVSQGANYGYTF. The full variable domain, its missing parts supplied by reference TRBV29-1 and TRBJ1-2, is SAVISQKPSRDICQRGTSLTIQCQVDSQVTMMFWYRQQPGQSLTLIATANQGSEATYESGFVIDKFPISRPNLTFSTLTVSNMSPEDSSIYLCSVSQGANYGYTFGSGTRLTVV.

The V call is TRBV28, the J call TRBJ2-7; weak D call: TRBD1 (6 bases). CDR3 length equals 15 residues. Looked up from germline, CDR1 is MDHEN and CDR2 is SYDVKM. V was cut by 4 bases and J by 5 bases, with 18 bases left in between. The CDR3 nucleotides are TGTGCCAGCAGTTCCAACGCAAACAGGGAAAACGAGCAGTACGTC. Residues: CASSSNANRENEQYV.

The chain couples TRBV3-1 to TRBJ1-1; 9 bases map to TRBD1. The ends lost 3 bases at V and 11 bases at J; junction bases unmatched: 4. CDR1 is LGHDT and CDR2 is YNNKEL in the germline V gene (reference sequence). The CDR3 sequence is 12 residues long. Written as DNA, the CDR3 is TGTGCCAGCAGCCAGAGTGGACAGGGGGCTTTCTTT. Translated: CASSQSGQGAFF. The full variable domain, completed using reference TRBV3-1 and TRBJ1-1, is DTAVSQTPKYLVTQMGNDKSIKCEQNLGHDTMYWYKQDSKKFLKIMFSYNNKELIINETVPNRFSPKSPDKAHLNLHINSLELGDSAVYFCASSQSGQGAFFGQGTRLTVV.

This clonotype was seen more than once but under ten times. CDR3 loop: CASSRLRGLAGNEQFF. The CDR3 DNA reads TGTGCCAGCAGTCGACTCAGGGGACTAGCGGGCAATGAGCAGTTCTTC. The chain links TRBV28 to TRBJ2-1, with TRBD2 matching over 12 bases. The J segment lost 6 bases and the V segment lost 5 bases, leaving 8 bases of the junction unmatched. Germline V gives CDR1 MDHEN, CDR2 SYDVKM. CDR3 length: 16 amino acids.

V is TRBV7-2 and J is TRBJ1-4; D unclear. Trimming took 5 bases from V and 6 from J, leaving 7 bases between them. This CDR3 is built from 12 residues. Germline V gene data show CDR1 as SGHTA and CDR2 as FQGNSA. The CDR3 sequence is CASSGPHEKLFF. The DNA for the CDR3 is TGTGCCAGCAGCGGCCCTCATGAAAAACTGTTTTTT.

This clonotype has more than one count but fewer than ten. The J gene is TRBJ1-2, the V gene TRBV29-1; D may be TRBD1 (6 bases). The length of the CDR3 is 15 residues. Trimming left V 6 bases short and J 5 bases short, with 22 bases between. Germline V gives CDR1 SQVTM, CDR2 ANQGSEA. In DNA form, the CDR3 reads TGCAGCGTCGTCCACTCTGGGGGCGAGTGGTATGGCTACACCTTC. It translates to CSVVHSGGEWYGYTF.

The table lists this clonotype with a few counts. The chain uses TRBV4-3 and TRBJ2-1; D is possibly TRBD1 (5 bases). Trimming removed 0 bases at V and 7 bases at J, with 7 bases between. The CDR3 runs 13 residues. Germline CDR1 and CDR2: LGHNA and YSLEER. The CDR3 bases are TGCGCCAGCAGCCAAGATTGGACAAATGAGCAGTTCTTC. Amino acids: CASSQDWTNEQFF.